Given below is one TCR beta chain in context. The record originates from a study of cytomegalovirus exposure and HLA in healthy donors. Study in general: An earlier analysis found fewer than 140 million unique TCR beta sequences from roughly 170 million T cells.

Trimming removed 3 bases at V and 2 bases at J, with 7 bases between. Germline-derived CDR1 and CDR2 are GTSNPN and SVGIG (reference sequence). The length of the CDR3 is 12 residues. Both 60 Vbeta primers and 13 Jbeta primers went into the PCR. Libraries were prepared by immunoSEQ multiplex PCR; TCRdb keeps only in-frame clonotypes and omits some of them. The data hold around 99,000 clones, with less than 85% observed a single time. This chain uses TRBV30 with TRBJ1-2; no reliable D call. Sequenced sample: PBMCs. This TCR came from a woman aged 40-49 years in good health and CMV-seropositive. As DNA, the CDR3 is TGTGCCTGGAGACGGGTGAACTATGGCTACACCTTC. This encodes CAWRRVNYGYTF.